These 19 T cell receptor beta chains were all obtained from the same sample, sequenced in a study of blood T cells in healthy people across ages. Alongside a J-beta primer mix, a sample-barcoded 5' primer served in a second PCR lasting roughly 6 to 11 cycles. MiXCR was run by TCRdb on the 5' RACE reads, yielding one entry per CDR3 protein. The profile shows about 1 million distinct CDR3 sequences, approximately 26% of them singletons. This sample also belongs to another study, concerning T cells of mothers and their children.

What was sequenced was blood. The receptors originated from a girl aged 2-10 years in good health.

This clonotype was counted between two and nine times. The chain links TRBV6-6 to TRBJ2-5; D remains ambiguous. Trimming took 9 bases from V and 3 from J, leaving 17 bases between them. The CDR3 is made up of 14 amino acids. Germline CDR1 and CDR2: MNHNY and SVGAGI (reference sequence). CDR3 amino acids: CASDTLSNEETQYF. The CDR3 coding sequence is TGTGCCAGTGACACCCTAAGCAACGAAGAGACCCAGTACTTC.

J is TRBJ1-5 and V is TRBV5-5; D uncertain. The germline V gene has CDR1 SGHKS and CDR2 YYEKEE (reference sequence). Trimming removed 3 bases at V and 2 bases at J, with 9 bases between. This CDR3 contains 14 residues. The DNA of the CDR3 is TGTGCCAGCAGCTCCCTTCTCGGCAATCAGCCCCAGCATTTT. Amino acid sequence: CASSSLLGNQPQHF. The variable domain in full, completed from reference TRBV5-5 and TRBJ1-5, reads DAGVTQSPTHLIKTRGQQVTLRCSPISGHKSVSWYQQVLGQGPQFIFQYYEKEERGRGNFPDRFSARQFPNYSSELNVNALLLGDSALYLCASSSLLGNQPQHFGDGTRLSIL.

This clonotype was seen more than once but under ten times. The chain employs TRBV6-6 and TRBJ1-4; 7 nucleotides line up with TRBD1. Unmatched junction bases numbered 13, after V lost 10 bases and J lost 8 bases. In germline, CDR1 is MNHNY, CDR2 SVGAGI (reference sequence). The CDR3 is made up of 14 amino acids. The CDR3 sequence is CAIRLGQGEEKLFF. Written as DNA, the CDR3 is TGTGCCATCCGACTGGGGCAGGGGGAGGAAAAACTGTTTTTT.

This clonotype occurred a few times. The J gene is TRBJ2-7, the V gene TRBV3-1, with D uncertain. The CDR3 runs 13 residues. Germline loops: CDR1 LGHDT, CDR2 YNNKEL (reference sequence). V lost 0 bases and J 8 bases, leaving 11 bases between the germline ends. The CDR3 is CASSQERTDQQYF. CDR3 coding DNA: TGTGCCAGCAGCCAAGAGCGAACCGACCAGCAGTACTTC.

Only a few counts were recorded for this clonotype. This chain links TRBV4-1 with TRBJ2-5; D perhaps matches TRBD2 (6 bases). The DNA end is more similar to TRBJ2-1, so the J call may be wrong. Germline CDR1 is MGHRA and CDR2 is YSYEKL. The CDR3 runs to 13 residues. The CDR3 is CASSQAGDDEQFF. The CDR3 DNA is TGCGCCAGCAGCCAAGCGGGAGACGATGAGCAGTTCTTC.

This CDR3 is CASSVESGRRFNAEAFF. The DNA of the CDR3 is TGTGCCAGCAGCGTAGAGTCCGGGCGTCGGTTCAACGCTGAAGCTTTCTTT. The J gene is TRBJ1-1, the V gene TRBV9, with D unresolved. Trimming took 0 bases from V and 6 from J, leaving 21 bases between them. This CDR3 is built from 17 residues. Germline values: CDR1 SGDLS, CDR2 YYNGEE.

The rearrangement links TRBV4-1 to TRBJ1-1; TRBD1 might be the D (5 bases). Germline V CDR1 and CDR2: MGHRA, YSYEKL. The V end was cut by 1 base, the J end by 1 base, with 13 bases between. The CDR3 has 16 residues. CDR3 loop: CASSQGRGIPNTEAFF. The CDR3 DNA sequence: TGCGCCAGCAGCCAAGGGAGGGGAATACCGAACACTGAAGCTTTCTTT.

This rearrangement joins TRBV5-5 to TRBJ2-7; D is ambiguous. There are 14 residues in the CDR3. Trimming cost V 0 bases and J 0 bases, with 7 bases left between them. CDR1 is SGHKS and CDR2 is YYEKEE in the germline V gene (reference sequence). CDR3 DNA: TGTGCCAGCAGCTTGGTCGCGACCTCCTACGAGCAGTACTTC. Protein product: CASSLVATSYEQYF.

The DNA for the CDR3 is TGCGCCAGCAGCCCCACCCCCGGGAACACTGAAGCTTTCTTT. Amino acids: CASSPTPGNTEAFF. The genes are TRBV4-1 and TRBJ1-1; D not resolved. Trimming stripped 4 bases from V and 1 base from J, with 10 bases between. The germline CDR1 and CDR2 sequences are MGHRA and YSYEKL. The CDR3 contains 14 residues.

This rearrangement joins TRBV10-3 to TRBJ2-7; D perhaps matches TRBD2 (5 bases). CDR1 and CDR2 from the germline V gene are ENHRY and SYGVKD. V was trimmed by 2 bases and J by 6 bases, leaving 14 bases between them. The CDR3 runs 14 residues. The CDR3 region has the DNA TGTGCCATCAGTGAGAGACTACAGCTGGGCGAGCAGTACTTC. Translation gives CAISERLQLGEQYF.

The chain carries TRBV20-1 and TRBJ2-5, with D maybe TRBD2 (5 bases). Trimming removed 5 bases from V and 2 bases from J, with 15 bases in between. Per the germline V gene, CDR1 is DFQATT and CDR2 is SNEGSKA (reference sequence). The CDR3 covers 14 residues. The CDR3 nucleotides are TGCAGTGCTGACCCGGGGAACCGACAAGAGACCCAGTACTTC. It yields the protein CSADPGNRQETQYF.

This clonotype was detected many times. This sequence joins TRBV2 and TRBJ2-5; 8 bases match TRBD2. The V segment lost 3 bases and the J segment 4 bases; nucleotides outside the gene matches: 7. The CDR3 has 15 residues. Germline loops: CDR1 SNHLY, CDR2 FYNNEI. The CDR3 is CASSDGGAPGETQYF. The CDR3 DNA is TGTGCCAGCAGTGACGGGGGGGCGCCGGGAGAGACCCAGTACTTC. Combining the CDR3 with reference TRBV2 and TRBJ2-5 gives the whole variable domain EPEVTQTPSHQVTQMGQEVILRCVPISNHLYFYWYRQILGQKVEFLVSFYNNEISEKSEIFDDQFSVERPDGSNFTLKIRSTKLEDSAMYFCASSDGGAPGETQYFGPGTRLLVL.

This clonotype appeared a few times. This sequence joins TRBV5-5 and TRBJ2-5; a weak D match, TRBD2 (6 bases). CDR3 length: 15 residues. Per the germline V gene, CDR1 is SGHKS and CDR2 is YYEKEE (reference sequence). The V end lost 0 bases, the J end lost 5 bases, and 14 bases lay between the germline ends. The CDR3 loop is CASSLGMEGLETQYF. The CDR3 bases are TGTGCCAGCAGCTTGGGGATGGAGGGGTTGGAGACCCAGTACTTC.

V and J are TRBV3-1 and TRBJ2-5, with a tentative D call TRBD1 (5 bases). Germline CDR1 LGHDT, CDR2 YNNKEL (reference sequence). The CDR3 is 15 amino acids. The ends were cut back, 0 bases at V and 3 bases at J, with 11 bases in the middle. In DNA form, the CDR3 reads TGTGCCAGCAGCCAAGATGCGACAGTCGAAGAGACCCAGTACTTC. Translating it yields CASSQDATVEETQYF.

The chain joins TRBV29-1 to TRBJ2-1, with a tentative D call TRBD2 (6 bases). From germline, CDR1 is SQVTM and CDR2 ANQGSEA. The CDR3 runs to 13 residues. Trimming cost V 3 bases and J 4 bases, with 10 bases left between them. CDR3 bases: TGCAGCGTTGATACGGAGGGATACAATGAGCAGTTCTTC. Translated, it gives CSVDTEGYNEQFF.

The chain combines TRBV2 with TRBJ1-5, with 7 bases matching TRBD1. The CDR3 consists of 13 residues. Germline assignment: CDR1 SNHLY and CDR2 FYNNEI. V shed 7 bases, J shed 5 bases, and the junction held 5 bases outside the gene matches. The CDR3 protein is CASTRDRDQPQHF. The CDR3 DNA follows: TGTGCCAGCACTCGGGACAGAGATCAGCCCCAGCATTTT. Full variable domain (outside the CDR3, taken from reference TRBV2 and TRBJ1-5): EPEVTQTPSHQVTQMGQEVILRCVPISNHLYFYWYRQILGQKVEFLVSFYNNEISEKSEIFDDQFSVERPDGSNFTLKIRSTKLEDSAMYFCASTRDRDQPQHFGDGTRLSIL.

The chain is built from TRBV24-1 and TRBJ1-1; 8 bases map to TRBD1. Per germline, CDR1 KGHDR and CDR2 SFDVKD. The V segment lost 10 bases and the J segment 3 bases; nucleotides outside the gene matches: 0. The CDR3 runs 11 residues. The CDR3 sequence is CATQGDTEAFF. CDR3 sequence (DNA): TGTGCCACACAGGGGGACACTGAAGCTTTCTTT.

In DNA form, the CDR3 reads TGTGCCAGCAGTGTACTAGCGGAAGACAATGAGCAGTTCTTC. This encodes CASSVLAEDNEQFF. The V and J genes are TRBV9 and TRBJ2-1; 8 bases line up with TRBD2. CDR3 length: 14 residues. Germline-derived CDR1 and CDR2 are SGDLS and YYNGEE. V gave up 5 bases and J gave up 5 bases; unmatched junction bases: 6.

This chain links TRBV20-1 with TRBJ2-5; possible D gene TRBD2, 6 bases. The closer fit of TRBJ2-7 to the DNA end suggests the J call may be wrong. Per the germline V gene, CDR1 is DFQATT and CDR2 is SNEGSKA (reference sequence). CDR3 length equals 14 residues. CDR3 protein: CSAPDGGSPYEQYF. The CDR3 DNA is TGCAGTGCCCCGGACGGGGGATCCCCCTACGAGCAGTACTTC.